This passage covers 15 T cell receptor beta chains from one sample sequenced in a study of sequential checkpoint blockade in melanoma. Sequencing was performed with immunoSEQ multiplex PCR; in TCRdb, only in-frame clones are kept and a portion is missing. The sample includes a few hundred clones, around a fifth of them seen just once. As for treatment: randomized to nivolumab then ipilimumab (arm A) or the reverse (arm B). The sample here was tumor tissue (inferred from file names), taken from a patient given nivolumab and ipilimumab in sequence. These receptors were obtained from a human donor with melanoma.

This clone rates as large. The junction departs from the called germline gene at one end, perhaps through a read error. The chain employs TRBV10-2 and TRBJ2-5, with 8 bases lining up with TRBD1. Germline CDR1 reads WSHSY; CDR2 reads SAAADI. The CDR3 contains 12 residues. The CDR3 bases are TGCGCCACCAGTCAGGGGGCAGAGACCCAGTACTTC. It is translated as CATSQGAETQYF.

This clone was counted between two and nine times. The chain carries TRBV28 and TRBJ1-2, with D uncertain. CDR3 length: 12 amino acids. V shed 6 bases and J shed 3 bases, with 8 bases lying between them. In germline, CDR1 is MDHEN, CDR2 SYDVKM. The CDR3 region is CASRIRDYGYTF. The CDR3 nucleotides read TGTGCCAGCAGAATAAGGGACTATGGCTACACCTTC.

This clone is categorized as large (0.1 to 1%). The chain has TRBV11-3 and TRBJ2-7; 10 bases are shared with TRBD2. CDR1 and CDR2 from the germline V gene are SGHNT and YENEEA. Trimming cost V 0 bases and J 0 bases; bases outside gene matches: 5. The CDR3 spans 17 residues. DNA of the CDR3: TGTGCCAGCAGCTTAGAACTAGCGGGACCTAGCTCCTACGAGCAGTACTTC. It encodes CASSLELAGPSSYEQYF.

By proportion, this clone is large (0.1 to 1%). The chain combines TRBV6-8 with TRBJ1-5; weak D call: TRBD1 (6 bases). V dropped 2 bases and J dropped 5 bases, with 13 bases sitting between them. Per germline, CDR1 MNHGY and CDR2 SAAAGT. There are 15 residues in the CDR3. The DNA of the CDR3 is TGTGCCAGCAGTTACACAACAGGGTCGGATCAGCCCCAGCATTTT. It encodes CASSYTTGSDQPQHF.

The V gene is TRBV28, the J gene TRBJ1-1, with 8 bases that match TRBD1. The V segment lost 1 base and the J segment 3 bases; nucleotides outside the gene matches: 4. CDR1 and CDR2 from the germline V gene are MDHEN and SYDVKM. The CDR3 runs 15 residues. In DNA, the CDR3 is TGTGCCAGCAGTTTATACCAGGGGGCGGACACTGAAGCTTTCTTT. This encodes CASSLYQGADTEAFF.

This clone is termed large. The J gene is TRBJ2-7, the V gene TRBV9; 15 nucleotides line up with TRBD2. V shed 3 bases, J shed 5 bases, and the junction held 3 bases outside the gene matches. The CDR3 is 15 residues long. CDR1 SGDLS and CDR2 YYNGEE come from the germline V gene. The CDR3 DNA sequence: TGTGCCAGCAGCGAACGGACTAGCGGGAGGGACGAGCAGTACTTC. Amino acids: CASSERTSGRDEQYF.

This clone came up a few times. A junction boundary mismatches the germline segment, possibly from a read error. The CDR3: CASSDSKGVGELFF. The CDR3 bases are TGTGCCAGCAGTGACTCGAAGGGAGTCGGGGAGCTGTTTTTT. This chain connects TRBV6-8 to TRBJ2-2; perhaps TRBD2 as D (5 bases). CDR1 is MNHGY, CDR2 SAAAGT, per germline. This CDR3 spans 14 amino acids.

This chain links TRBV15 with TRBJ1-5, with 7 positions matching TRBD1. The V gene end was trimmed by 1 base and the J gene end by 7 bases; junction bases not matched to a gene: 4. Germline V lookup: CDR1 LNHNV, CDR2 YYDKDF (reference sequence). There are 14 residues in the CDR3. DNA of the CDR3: TGTGCCACCAGCAGAGGCTCAGGGGGGCAGCCCCAGCATTTT. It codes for CATSRGSGGQPQHF.

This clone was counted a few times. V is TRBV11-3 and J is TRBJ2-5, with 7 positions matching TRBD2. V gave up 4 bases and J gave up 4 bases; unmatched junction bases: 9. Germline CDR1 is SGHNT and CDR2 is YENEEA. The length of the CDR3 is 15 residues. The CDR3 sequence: CASSSVAGMGETQYF. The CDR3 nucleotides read TGTGCCAGCAGCTCCGTAGCGGGTATGGGAGAGACCCAGTACTTC. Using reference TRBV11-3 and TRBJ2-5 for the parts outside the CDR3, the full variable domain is EAGVVQSPRYKIIEKKQPVAFWCNPISGHNTLYWYLQNLGQGPELLIRYENEEAVDDSQLPKDRFSAERLKGVDSTLKIQPAELGDSAVYLCASSSVAGMGETQYFGPGTRLLVL.

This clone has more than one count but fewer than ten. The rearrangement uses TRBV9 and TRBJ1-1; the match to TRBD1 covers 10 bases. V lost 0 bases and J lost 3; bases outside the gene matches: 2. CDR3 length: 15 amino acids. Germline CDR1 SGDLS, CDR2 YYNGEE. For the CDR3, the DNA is TGTGCCAGCAGCGTAGTCGGACAGGGGGACACTGAAGCTTTCTTT. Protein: CASSVVGQGDTEAFF.

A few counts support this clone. CDR3 protein: CATSRDLAGLYNEQFF. The DNA of the CDR3 is TGTGCCACCAGCAGGGACCTAGCGGGGCTATACAATGAGCAGTTCTTC. The chain recombines TRBV15 with TRBJ2-1; TRBD2 agrees at 9 bases. The CDR3 runs to 16 residues. Germline V gives CDR1 LNHNV, CDR2 YYDKDF (reference sequence). V gave up 3 bases and J gave up 4 bases; unmatched junction bases: 7.

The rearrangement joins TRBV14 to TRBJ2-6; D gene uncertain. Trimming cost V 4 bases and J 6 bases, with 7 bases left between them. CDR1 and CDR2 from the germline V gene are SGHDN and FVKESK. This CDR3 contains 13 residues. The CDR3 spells CASSLASANVLTF. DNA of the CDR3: TGTGCCAGCAGCCTGGCTTCGGCCAACGTCCTGACTTTC.

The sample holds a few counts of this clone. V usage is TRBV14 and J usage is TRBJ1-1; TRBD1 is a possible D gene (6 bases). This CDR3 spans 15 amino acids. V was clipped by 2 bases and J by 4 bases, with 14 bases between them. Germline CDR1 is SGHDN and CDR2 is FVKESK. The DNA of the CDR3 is TGTGCCAGCAGCCAATGGGGGGCTCTGGGCACTGAAGCTTTCTTT. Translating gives CASSQWGALGTEAFF.

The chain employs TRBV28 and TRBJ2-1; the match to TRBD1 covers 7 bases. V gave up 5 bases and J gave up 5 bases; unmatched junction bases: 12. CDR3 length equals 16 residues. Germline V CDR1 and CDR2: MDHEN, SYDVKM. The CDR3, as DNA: TGTGCCAGCAGTCCTTCGGACAGGAATTATGACAATGAGCAGTTCTTC. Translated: CASSPSDRNYDNEQFF.

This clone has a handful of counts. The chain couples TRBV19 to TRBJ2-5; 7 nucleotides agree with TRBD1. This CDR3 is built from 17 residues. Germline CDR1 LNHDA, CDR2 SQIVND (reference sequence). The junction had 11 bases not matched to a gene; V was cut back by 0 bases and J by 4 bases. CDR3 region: CASSIDRQGGSGETQYF. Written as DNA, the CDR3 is TGTGCCAGTAGTATAGATCGACAGGGCGGCAGCGGAGAGACCCAGTACTTC.